These 18 T cell receptor beta chains were sequenced from one sample in a study of blood T cell repertoires in COVID-19. Assay used: immunoSEQ multiplex PCR; TCRdb lists only in-frame clones, some missing. This table has 180,000 or so clones, less than 90% appearing once. Sequencing was carried out using PBMCs or T cells enriched from blood (not recorded which). The origin of the receptors is a human donor with acute COVID-19. The donor label of this sample is uncertain.

The J gene is TRBJ1-1, the V gene TRBV30, with TRBD1 as a possible D gene (6 bases). Germline V gives CDR1 GTSNPN, CDR2 SVGIG (reference sequence). This CDR3 region has 12 residues. Trimming shortened V by 5 bases and J by 11 bases, and 18 bases separated the two germline ends. CDR3 region: CAWVSGQLEAFF. CDR3 sequence (DNA): TGTGCCTGGGTATCGGGACAATTGGAGGCTTTCTTT. Full variable domain (missing parts from reference TRBV30 and TRBJ1-1): SQTIHQWPATLVQPVGSPLSLECTVEGTSNPNLYWYRQAAGRGLQLLFYSVGIGQISSEVPQNLSASRPQDRQFILSSKKLLLSDSGFYLCAWVSGQLEAFFGQGTRLTVV.

V is TRBV19 and J is TRBJ1-1; D call uncertain. The V gene lost 8 bases and the J gene lost 3 bases, with 13 bases spanning the gap. The germline gives CDR1 LNHDA, CDR2 SQIVND (reference sequence). The CDR3 extends over 13 amino acids. The CDR3 protein is CASAVNIDTEAFF. The CDR3 coding sequence is TGTGCCAGTGCCGTGAACATCGACACTGAAGCTTTCTTT. The full variable domain, its missing parts supplied by reference TRBV19 and TRBJ1-1, is DGGITQSPKYLFRKEGQNVTLSCEQNLNHDAMYWYRQDPGQGLRLIYYSQIVNDFQKGDIAEGYSVSREKKESFPLTVTSAQKNPTAFYLCASAVNIDTEAFFGQGTRLTVV.

V usage is TRBV27 and J usage is TRBJ2-7, with 7 bases matching TRBD1. Germline CDR1 is MNHEY and CDR2 is SMNVEV (reference sequence). CDR3 length: 15 residues. Trimming cost V 5 bases and J 1 base; bases outside gene matches: 8. CDR3 DNA sequence: TGTGCCAGCAGTACCCAGACAGGGATTTCCTACGAGCAGTACTTC. Protein product: CASSTQTGISYEQYF.

V and J are TRBV7-3 and TRBJ2-1; possible D gene TRBD2, 6 bases. The germline CDR1 and CDR2 sequences are SGHTA and FQGTGA. The V end was cut by 6 bases, the J end by 10 bases, with 13 bases between. CDR3 length equals 12 residues. CDR3 bases: TGTGCCAGCAGGTCAAGTGGGAGGGAGCAGTTCTTC. This codes for CASRSSGREQFF.

The chain combines TRBV18 with TRBJ1-4, with a weak D call TRBD1 (5 bases). Per the germline V gene, CDR1 is KGHSH and CDR2 is LQKENI. The germline V and J ends were trimmed by 5 bases and 4 bases, with 11 bases remaining between them. The CDR3 consists of 14 residues. CDR3 coding DNA: TGTGCCAGCTCAATTCGACAGATTAATGAAAAACTGTTTTTT. It yields the protein CASSIRQINEKLFF.

The sample holds a few counts of this clone. The V gene is TRBV9, the J gene TRBJ1-4; D is unclear. The V end lost 0 bases, the J end lost 7 bases, and 10 bases lay between the germline ends. The germline CDR1 and CDR2 sequences are SGDLS and YYNGEE. CDR3 length: 14 residues. CDR3 region: CASSVGQRAEKLFF. In DNA, the CDR3 is TGTGCCAGCAGCGTAGGTCAGCGGGCTGAAAAACTGTTTTTT.

V gene TRBV29-1 combines with J gene TRBJ2-1, with 7 bases that match TRBD2. This CDR3 spans 16 amino acids. Unmatched junction bases numbered 7, after V lost 2 bases and J lost 0 bases. Germline-derived CDR1 and CDR2 are SQVTM and ANQGSEA. As DNA, the CDR3 is TGCAGCGTTGAACTCGGGAGGCCGAGCTCCTACAATGAGCAGTTCTTC. This codes for CSVELGRPSSYNEQFF.

The genes are TRBV9 and TRBJ2-5; 9 bases line up with TRBD2. V lost 3 bases to trimming and J lost 5 bases; unmatched junction nucleotides: 5. The CDR3 contains 14 residues. CDR1 and CDR2 from the germline V gene are SGDLS and YYNGEE. The CDR3 nucleotides are TGTGCCAGCAGCGAGGGACTAGCCGTTGAGACCCAGTACTTC. This codes for CASSEGLAVETQYF.

This chain joins TRBV13 and TRBJ2-7; the match to TRBD2 covers 8 bases. Germline trimming cut 10 bases from V and 2 bases from J; bases unmatched to any gene: 4. The CDR3 runs to 12 residues. Germline V CDR1 and CDR2: PRHDT, FYEKMQ (reference sequence). The CDR3 DNA is TGTGCCACGGGGGGGGGCCCCTACGAGCAGTACTTC. Amino acid sequence: CATGGGPYEQYF.

The chain is built from TRBV29-1 and TRBJ2-7; TRBD1 agrees at 11 bases. J lost 5 bases, V lost 7 bases, and 7 bases had no gene match. The CDR3 is made up of 13 amino acids. The germline V gene encodes CDR1 SQVTM and CDR2 ANQGSEA. The CDR3 loop reads CSEGQGVGDEQYF. CDR3 DNA: TGCAGCGAGGGACAGGGGGTGGGCGACGAGCAGTACTTC.

This chain uses TRBV4-1 with TRBJ1-2; D is ambiguous. V was clipped by 6 bases and J by 6 bases, with 14 bases between them. CDR1 and CDR2 (germline): MGHRA, YSYEKL. This CDR3 region has 13 residues. The CDR3 here is CASSLRTRDGYTF. In DNA, the CDR3 is TGCGCCAGCAGTCTTAGGACTAGGGATGGCTACACCTTC.

The gene calls are TRBV18 and TRBJ2-7; 10 bases are a match to TRBD2. The length of the CDR3 is 13 residues. With V trimmed by 3 bases and J by 5 bases, 1 base remained unmatched. The germline CDR1 and CDR2 sequences are KGHSH and LQKENI. The CDR3 loop is CASSPGLANEQYF. The CDR3 nucleotides are TGTGCCAGCTCACCGGGACTAGCGAACGAGCAGTACTTC.

This chain connects TRBV9 to TRBJ1-1; maybe TRBD1 (6 bases). Between the trimmed V and J ends, which lost 0 bases and 6 bases, there was a span of 12 bases. The CDR3 spans 14 residues. Germline loops: CDR1 SGDLS, CDR2 YYNGEE. Written as DNA, the CDR3 is TGTGCCAGCAGCGTAGTACAGGGAGGGTCTGAAGCTTTCTTT. This encodes CASSVVQGGSEAFF.

The table lists this clone with a count of one. This chain connects TRBV7-8 to TRBJ1-1; D possibly corresponds to TRBD1 (6 bases). V shed 1 base and J shed 1 base, with 7 bases lying between them. The CDR3 has 14 residues. Germline assignment: CDR1 SGHVS and CDR2 FQNEAQ. The CDR3 bases are TGTGCCAGCAGCTTAGAAGGGGGGAACACTGAAGCTTTCTTT. It codes for CASSLEGGNTEAFF.

This rearrangement joins TRBV7-3 to TRBJ2-1; the match to TRBD2 covers 8 bases. V shed 4 bases, J shed 2 bases, and the junction held 7 bases outside the gene matches. The CDR3 has 16 residues. The germline CDR1 and CDR2 sequences are SGHTA and FQGTGA. CDR3: CASSSQAGAAYNEQFF. Here the CDR3 DNA reads TGTGCCAGCAGCTCCCAAGCGGGGGCGGCCTACAATGAGCAGTTCTTC.

V gene TRBV9 combines with J gene TRBJ2-2; 8 bases are shared with TRBD1. The germline V gene encodes CDR1 SGDLS and CDR2 YYNGEE. The junction had 10 bases not matched to a gene; V was cut back by 3 bases and J by 3 bases. The CDR3 has 17 amino acids. In nucleotides, the CDR3 is TGTGCCAGCAGCGCGCCAAGACAGGGGATGGACACCGGGGAGCTGTTTTTT. Translation: CASSAPRQGMDTGELFF.

V is TRBV5-6 and J is TRBJ2-2; 9 positions match TRBD1. In germline, CDR1 is SGHDT, CDR2 YYEEEE. After removal of 4 bases from V and 8 bases from J, the junction contained 9 bases not matched to a gene. CDR3 length: 15 amino acids. CDR3 coding DNA: TGTGCCAGCAGCCCTTACAGGGGGCGAGGTGGGGAGCTGTTTTTT. Protein sequence: CASSPYRGRGGELFF.

The chain couples TRBV13 to TRBJ1-3, with 7 bases matching TRBD1. J lost 0 bases, V lost 5 bases, and 7 bases had no gene match. The CDR3 runs to 16 residues. CDR1 and CDR2 from the germline V gene are PRHDT and FYEKMQ (reference sequence). This CDR3 reads CASSPGTVLSGNTIYF. DNA of the CDR3: TGTGCCAGCAGCCCCGGGACAGTTCTCTCTGGAAACACCATATATTTT.